This TCR beta chain emerged from a study of T cells in tumors after PD-1 blockade. Study as a whole: Tumor samples yielded around 20-fold more depth than single-cell TCR sequencing. The study's findings and limits: Approximately 43% of tumor TCR clonotypes were also found in blood. Expanded exhausted CD8+ clones after therapy were mostly novel clonotypes. Clonal replacement was seen across treatment, not between pre-treatment samples.

Sequenced by immunoSEQ multiplex PCR; TCRdb stores in-frame clones only, minus some. Of a few thousand clones in the sample, roughly 67% are singletons; the top ten hold roughly a fifth. This clone was recorded once. Its antigen is as yet unknown. Sample: tumor tissue, taken before anti-PD-1 treatment. The source of this sequence is a human donor with basal cell carcinoma.

The CDR3 sequence: CASSHSGTGTDTQYF. The CDR3 bases are TGTGCCAGCAGCCACTCCGGGACAGGCACAGATACGCAGTATTTT. The chain combines TRBV6-5 with TRBJ2-3, with 7 bases that match TRBD1. J was trimmed by 1 base and V by 6 bases; bases with no gene match: 7. This CDR3 region has 15 residues. Germline V gene lookup returns CDR1 MNHEY and CDR2 SVGAGI.